These 9 T cell receptor beta chains were all obtained from the same sample, sequenced in a study of PD-1 blockade in classical Hodgkin lymphoma. After autologous stem cell transplantation all patients relapsed, and prior brentuximab vedotin exposure differed between cohorts. Magnetic negative selection served to purify CD4+ T cells out of PBMCs that had been thawed. TCRdb keeps only in-frame clones here, not all; method: immunoSEQ multiplex PCR. This sample has tens of thousands of clones, with 65% to 90% found just once. Sequences were derived from CD4+ T cells from blood, sampled at baseline. The receptors derive from a human donor with classical Hodgkin lymphoma.

Here the CDR3 reads CASRRGQSYEQYF. Here the CDR3 DNA reads TGTGCCAGTAGGAGAGGACAGAGCTACGAGCAGTACTTC. The gene calls are TRBV19 and TRBJ2-7, with D possibly being TRBD1 (6 bases). The CDR3 has 13 amino acids. The V and J ends lost 6 bases and 3 bases respectively, with 12 bases between them. CDR1 LNHDA and CDR2 SQIVND come from the germline V gene (reference sequence).

This chain connects TRBV28 to TRBJ1-1; D is unclear. CDR3 size: 11 residues. Germline values: CDR1 MDHEN, CDR2 SYDVKM. V was trimmed by 7 bases and J by 0 bases, leaving 3 bases between them. CDR3 coding DNA: TGTGCCAGCAAGATGAACACTGAAGCTTTCTTT. Its protein product is CASKMNTEAFF. Supplemented by reference TRBV28 and TRBJ1-1, the full variable domain reads DVKVTQSSRYLVKRTGEKVFLECVQDMDHENMFWYRQDPGLGLRLIYFSYDVKMKEKGDIPEGYSVSREKKERFSLILESASTNQTSMYLCASKMNTEAFFGQGTRLTVV.

V gene TRBV7-2 combines with J gene TRBJ2-1; 7 bases align to TRBD2. Germline loops: CDR1 SGHTA, CDR2 FQGNSA. The ends lost 2 bases at V and 0 bases at J; junction bases unmatched: 7. This CDR3 comprises 17 residues. CDR3: CASSLSRGGSSYNEQFF. CDR3 bases: TGTGCCAGCAGCTTAAGTCGCGGGGGAAGCTCCTACAATGAGCAGTTCTTC.

The chain couples TRBV6-9 to TRBJ2-1, with unresolved D. V shed 5 bases and J shed 8 bases, with 16 bases lying between them. The CDR3 totals 14 residues. Germline V gives CDR1 MNHGY, CDR2 SVAAGI. CDR3 sequence: CASSRLAGLDEQFF. CDR3 sequence (DNA): TGTGCCAGCAGTCGATTAGCTGGGTTGGATGAGCAGTTCTTC.

The chain uses TRBV7-9 and TRBJ2-7; TRBD1 aligns across 11 bases. The CDR3 loop spans 17 amino acids. Trimming at V came to 1 base and at J to 5 bases, leaving 10 bases not matched to a gene. The germline V gene encodes CDR1 SEHNR and CDR2 FQNEAQ (reference sequence). Here the CDR3 reads CASSLEVWGQGVHEQYF. CDR3 in DNA: TGTGCCAGCAGCTTAGAGGTTTGGGGACAGGGGGTCCACGAGCAGTACTTC.

This chain joins TRBV6-4 and TRBJ1-5, with D possibly matching TRBD1 (5 bases). Trimming took 8 bases from V and 7 from J, leaving 15 bases between them. CDR1 and CDR2 (germline): MRHNA, SNTAGT. The CDR3 consists of 13 residues. The CDR3 sequence: CASGQTVGQPQHF. CDR3 bases: TGTGCCAGCGGCCAGACAGTCGGGCAGCCCCAGCATTTT.

The V gene is TRBV4-1, the J gene TRBJ1-4, with TRBD1 identical over 8 bases. The V segment lost 1 base and the J segment 5 bases; nucleotides outside the gene matches: 6. Germline V gene sequence: CDR1 MGHRA, CDR2 YSYEKL. The CDR3 contains 16 residues. The CDR3, as DNA: TGCGCCAGCAGCCAAGGTGGACAGGGTGCAAATGAAAAACTGTTTTTT. Its translation is CASSQGGQGANEKLFF.

The chain recombines TRBV25-1 with TRBJ2-3; D remains ambiguous. V shed 3 bases and J shed 0 bases, with 16 bases lying between them. Per germline, CDR1 MGHDK and CDR2 SYGVNS. The CDR3 contains 17 residues. Here the CDR3 reads CASSESSSPISTDTQYF. DNA of the CDR3: TGTGCCAGCAGTGAGTCCTCTTCGCCCATAAGCACAGATACGCAGTATTTT.

The chain carries TRBV30 and TRBJ2-5, with D maybe TRBD2 (7 bases). Per germline, CDR1 GTSNPN and CDR2 SVGIG (reference sequence). The CDR3 runs 14 residues. V lost 0 bases to trimming and J lost 1 base, with 9 bases between them. CDR3 sequence (DNA): TGTGCCTGGAGTGTAGGGGGGGTCCAAGAGACCCAGTACTTC. This encodes CAWSVGGVQETQYF.